This T cell receptor (beta chain) was profiled in a study of human T cells and chemical hapten exposure. Whole-study context: Patients' scalps got diphenylcyclopropenone weekly throughout the roughly 23-week study.

Using its own MiXCR run on the RACE reads, TCRdb lists one record per CDR3 protein. The sample lists about 340,000 distinct CDR3 sequences, about 7% occurring once. Regarding time point: patch test 1, 2 weeks after DPC sensitization. Specified treatment: therapeutic diphenylcyclopropenone sensitization with weekly scalp DPC. This clonotype was observed a handful of times. Its antigen is as yet unknown. Study conclusions and caveats: Large CDR3 similarity clusters arose significantly more often from expanded TCRs than from controls.

The input for sequencing was whole blood, taken in connection with sensitization to the hapten diphenylcyclopropenone (DPC). The sequence was collected from a woman aged 18-29 years with alopecia areata. Some clones in this sample may be carry-over from other donors' samples.

The DNA of the CDR3 is TGTGCCAGCAGCGTGACAGGGTTGGACTATGGCTACACCTTC. Translating it yields CASSVTGLDYGYTF. The chain has TRBV9 and TRBJ1-2, with 7 bases fitting TRBD1. Losses at the gene ends were 2 bases for V and 3 bases for J; bases not matched to a gene: 4. The CDR3 is 14 amino acids. The germline gives CDR1 SGDLS, CDR2 YYNGEE.